Shown below are 4 T cell receptor beta chains from a single sample sequenced in a study of T cells after yellow fever vaccination. One entry per CDR3 protein results from TCRdb running MiXCR on the 5' RACE reads. The sample contains under 400,000 distinct CDR3 sequences, around 13% of which appear only once. The sequencing here drew on CD4+ T cells sorted from PBMCs, taken 15 days after the yellow fever booster vaccination. The receptors come from a man younger than 35 who received the YFV17D yellow fever vaccine.

This chain connects TRBV12-3 or TRBV12-4 to TRBJ1-2; 7 bases match TRBD1. The length of the CDR3 is 14 residues. With V trimmed by 5 bases and J by 8 bases, 11 bases remained unmatched. The CDR3, as DNA: TGTGCCAGCAGTCGTATTGACAGGGAGGCCGGCTACACCTTC. This translates into CASSRIDREAGYTF.

The chain is built from TRBV7-6 and TRBJ1-1, with D perhaps matching TRBD1 (5 bases). V was cut by 4 bases and J by 3 bases, with 24 bases left in between. Germline V gives CDR1 SGHVS, CDR2 FNYEAQ. This CDR3 spans 18 amino acids. CDR3 in amino acids: CASSSIRGERGSYTEAFF. The CDR3 DNA sequence: TGTGCCAGCAGCTCCATCAGAGGGGAAAGGGGAAGTTACACTGAAGCTTTCTTT.

The chain has TRBV5-4 and TRBJ2-3; a weak D match, TRBD2 (6 bases). This CDR3 is 13 amino acids long. Trimming took off 2 bases at V and 4 bases at J, with 8 bases between the two ends. Per the germline V gene, CDR1 is SGHNT and CDR2 is YYREEE (reference sequence). This CDR3 reads CASSFWEADTQYF. The CDR3, as DNA: TGTGCCAGCAGCTTTTGGGAGGCAGATACGCAGTATTTT.

The V gene is TRBV28, the J gene TRBJ2-3; D is ambiguous. There are 16 residues in the CDR3. Per the germline V gene, CDR1 is MDHEN and CDR2 is SYDVKM. Trimming removed 1 base from V and 2 bases from J, with 13 bases in between. The CDR3 bases are TGTGCCAGCAGTTTATTTGTCGTTTCTGACACAGATACGCAGTATTTT. This gives the protein CASSLFVVSDTDTQYF.